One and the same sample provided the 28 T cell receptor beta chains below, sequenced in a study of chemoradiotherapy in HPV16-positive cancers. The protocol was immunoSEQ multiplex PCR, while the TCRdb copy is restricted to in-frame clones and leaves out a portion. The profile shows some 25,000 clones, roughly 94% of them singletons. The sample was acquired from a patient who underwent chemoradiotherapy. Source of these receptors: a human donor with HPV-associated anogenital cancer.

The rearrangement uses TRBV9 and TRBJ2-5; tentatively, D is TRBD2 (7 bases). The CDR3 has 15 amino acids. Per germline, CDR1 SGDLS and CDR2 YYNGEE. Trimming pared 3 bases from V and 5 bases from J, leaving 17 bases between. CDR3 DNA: TGTGCCAGCAGCGCCACGGTGGGGGGGCGGGAGACCCAGTACTTC. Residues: CASSATVGGRETQYF.

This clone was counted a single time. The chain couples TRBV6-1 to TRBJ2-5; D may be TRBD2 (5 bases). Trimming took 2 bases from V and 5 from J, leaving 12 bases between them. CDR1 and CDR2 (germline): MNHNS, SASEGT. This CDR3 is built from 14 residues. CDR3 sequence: CASSESGVRETQYF. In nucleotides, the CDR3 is TGTGCCAGCAGTGAATCCGGGGTCAGGGAGACCCAGTACTTC.

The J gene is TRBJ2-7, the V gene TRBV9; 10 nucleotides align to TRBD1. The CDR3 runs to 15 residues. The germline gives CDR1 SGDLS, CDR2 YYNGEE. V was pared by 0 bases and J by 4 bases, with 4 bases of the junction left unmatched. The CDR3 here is CASSVGDRGGYEQYF. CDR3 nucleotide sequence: TGTGCCAGCAGCGTAGGGGACAGGGGAGGATACGAGCAGTACTTC.

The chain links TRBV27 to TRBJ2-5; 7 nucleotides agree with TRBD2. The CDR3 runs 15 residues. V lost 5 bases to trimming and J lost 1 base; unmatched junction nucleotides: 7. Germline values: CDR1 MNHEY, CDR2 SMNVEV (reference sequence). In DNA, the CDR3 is TGTGCCAGCAGTCCCATTCTAGCGGCCCAAGAGACCCAGTACTTC. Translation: CASSPILAAQETQYF.

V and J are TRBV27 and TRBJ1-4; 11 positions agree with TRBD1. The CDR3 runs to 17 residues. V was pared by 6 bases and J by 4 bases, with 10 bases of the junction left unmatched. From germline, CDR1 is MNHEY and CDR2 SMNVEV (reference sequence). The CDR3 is CASSPGQGVVGNEKLFF. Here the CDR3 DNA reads TGTGCCAGCAGCCCGGGACAGGGGGTCGTAGGTAATGAAAAACTGTTTTTT.

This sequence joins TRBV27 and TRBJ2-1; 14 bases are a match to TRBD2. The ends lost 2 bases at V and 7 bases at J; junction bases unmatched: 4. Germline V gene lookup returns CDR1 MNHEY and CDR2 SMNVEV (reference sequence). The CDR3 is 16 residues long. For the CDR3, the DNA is TGTGCCAGCAGTTTAGGGGGACTAGCGGGAGAAAATGAGCAGTTCTTC. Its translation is CASSLGGLAGENEQFF.

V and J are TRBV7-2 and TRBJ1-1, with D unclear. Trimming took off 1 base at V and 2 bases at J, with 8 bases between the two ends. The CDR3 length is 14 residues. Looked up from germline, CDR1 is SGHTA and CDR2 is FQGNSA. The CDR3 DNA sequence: TGTGCCAGCAGCTTAGGGTCCTTAAACACTGAAGCTTTCTTT. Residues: CASSLGSLNTEAFF.

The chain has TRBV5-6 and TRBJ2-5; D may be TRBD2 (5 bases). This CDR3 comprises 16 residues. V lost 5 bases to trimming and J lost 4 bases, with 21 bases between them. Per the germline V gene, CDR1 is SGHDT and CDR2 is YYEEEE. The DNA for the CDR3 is TGTGCCAGCAGTTCCGGACCCAAGCGCGGGTCAGAGACCCAGTACTTC. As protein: CASSSGPKRGSETQYF. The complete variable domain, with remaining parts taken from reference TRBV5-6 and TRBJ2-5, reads DAGVTQSPTHLIKTRGQQVTLRCSPKSGHDTVSWYQQALGQGPQFIFQYYEEEERQRGNFPDRFSGHQFPNYSSELNVNALLLGDSALYLCASSSGPKRGSETQYFGPGTRLLVL.

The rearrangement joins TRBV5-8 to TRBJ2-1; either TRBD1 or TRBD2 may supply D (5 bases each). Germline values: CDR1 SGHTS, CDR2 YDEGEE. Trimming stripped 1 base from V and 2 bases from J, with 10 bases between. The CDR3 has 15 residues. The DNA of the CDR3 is TGTGCCAGCAGCTTGTGGGGGAAGACCTACAATGAGCAGTTCTTC. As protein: CASSLWGKTYNEQFF.

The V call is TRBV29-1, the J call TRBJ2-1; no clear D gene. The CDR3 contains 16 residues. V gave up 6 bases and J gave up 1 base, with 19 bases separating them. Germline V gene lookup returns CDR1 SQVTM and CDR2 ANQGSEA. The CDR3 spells CSVPDPRYGSYNEQFF. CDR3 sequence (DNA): TGCAGCGTCCCCGACCCTCGGTACGGGTCCTACAATGAGCAGTTCTTC.

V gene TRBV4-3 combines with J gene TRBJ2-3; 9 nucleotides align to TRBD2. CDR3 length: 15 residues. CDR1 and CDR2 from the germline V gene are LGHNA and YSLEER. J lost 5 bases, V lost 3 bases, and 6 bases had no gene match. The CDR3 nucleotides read TGCGCCAGCAGCCAGTCTAGCGGGGCCAGAGATACGCAGTATTTT. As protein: CASSQSSGARDTQYF.

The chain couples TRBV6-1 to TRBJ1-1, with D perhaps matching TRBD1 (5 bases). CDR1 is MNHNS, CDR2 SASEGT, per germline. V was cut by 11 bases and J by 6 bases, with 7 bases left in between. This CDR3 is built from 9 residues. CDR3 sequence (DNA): TGTGCCGGGGGGGCTGAAGCTTTCTTT. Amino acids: CAGGAEAFF.

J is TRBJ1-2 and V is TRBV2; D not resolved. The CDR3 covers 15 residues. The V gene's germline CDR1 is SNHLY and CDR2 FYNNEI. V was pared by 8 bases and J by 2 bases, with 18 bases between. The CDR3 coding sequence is TGTGCCAGCGTACCTCCGAACAGAGAGAACTATGGCTACACCTTC. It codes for CASVPPNRENYGYTF.

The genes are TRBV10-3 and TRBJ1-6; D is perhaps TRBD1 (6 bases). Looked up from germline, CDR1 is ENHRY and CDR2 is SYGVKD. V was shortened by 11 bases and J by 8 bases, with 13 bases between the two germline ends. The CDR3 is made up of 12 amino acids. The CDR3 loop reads CASRTADSPLHF. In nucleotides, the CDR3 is TGTGCCTCCCGGACAGCAGATTCACCCCTCCACTTT.

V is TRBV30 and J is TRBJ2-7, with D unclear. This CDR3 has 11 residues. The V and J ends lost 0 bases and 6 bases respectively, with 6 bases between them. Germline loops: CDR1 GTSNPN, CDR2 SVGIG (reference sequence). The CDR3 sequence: CAWSVLSEQYF. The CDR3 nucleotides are TGTGCCTGGAGTGTACTAAGCGAGCAGTACTTC.

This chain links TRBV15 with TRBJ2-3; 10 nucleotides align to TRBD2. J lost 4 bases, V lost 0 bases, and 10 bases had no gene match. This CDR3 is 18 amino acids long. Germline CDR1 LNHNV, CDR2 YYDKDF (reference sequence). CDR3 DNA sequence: TGTGCCACCAGCAGAGATCGGGCTAGCGGGAGAGTGGCAGATACGCAGTATTTT. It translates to CATSRDRASGRVADTQYF.

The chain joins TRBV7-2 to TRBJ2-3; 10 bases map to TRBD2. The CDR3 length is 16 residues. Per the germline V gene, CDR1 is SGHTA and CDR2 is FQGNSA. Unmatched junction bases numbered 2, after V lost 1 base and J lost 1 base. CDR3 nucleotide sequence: TGTGCCAGCAGCTTAGGGCTAGCGGGGGGCACAGATACGCAGTATTTT. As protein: CASSLGLAGGTDTQYF.

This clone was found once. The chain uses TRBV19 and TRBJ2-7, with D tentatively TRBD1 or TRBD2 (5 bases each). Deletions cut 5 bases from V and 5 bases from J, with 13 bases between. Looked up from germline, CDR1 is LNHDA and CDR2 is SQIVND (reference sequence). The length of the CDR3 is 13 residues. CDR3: CASSGGTINEQYF. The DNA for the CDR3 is TGTGCCAGTAGTGGGGGTACGATCAACGAGCAGTACTTC.

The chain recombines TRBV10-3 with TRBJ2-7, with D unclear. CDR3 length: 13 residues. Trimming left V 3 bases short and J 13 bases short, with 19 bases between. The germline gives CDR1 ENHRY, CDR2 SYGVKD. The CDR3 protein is CAISEGRAQTIYF. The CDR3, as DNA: TGTGCCATCAGTGAAGGAAGGGCCCAAACTATTTACTTC.

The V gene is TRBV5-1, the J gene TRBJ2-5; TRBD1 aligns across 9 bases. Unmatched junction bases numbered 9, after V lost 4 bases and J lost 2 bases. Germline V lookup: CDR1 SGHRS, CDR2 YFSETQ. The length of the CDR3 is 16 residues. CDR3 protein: CASSLQQGAGQETQYF. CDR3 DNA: TGCGCCAGCAGCCTTCAACAGGGGGCAGGGCAAGAGACCCAGTACTTC.

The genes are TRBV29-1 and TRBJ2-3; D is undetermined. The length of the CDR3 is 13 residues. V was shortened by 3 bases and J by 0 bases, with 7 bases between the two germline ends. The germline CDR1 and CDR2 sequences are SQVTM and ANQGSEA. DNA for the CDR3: TGCAGCGTTGATAGCAAAAGCACAGATACGCAGTATTTT. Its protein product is CSVDSKSTDTQYF.

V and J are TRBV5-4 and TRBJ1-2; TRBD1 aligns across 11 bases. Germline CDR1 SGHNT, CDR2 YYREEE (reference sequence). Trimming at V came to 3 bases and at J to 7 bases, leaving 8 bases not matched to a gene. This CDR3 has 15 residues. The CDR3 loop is CASSSRRTGGGGYTF. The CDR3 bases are TGTGCCAGCAGCTCCCGGAGGACAGGGGGCGGTGGCTACACCTTC.

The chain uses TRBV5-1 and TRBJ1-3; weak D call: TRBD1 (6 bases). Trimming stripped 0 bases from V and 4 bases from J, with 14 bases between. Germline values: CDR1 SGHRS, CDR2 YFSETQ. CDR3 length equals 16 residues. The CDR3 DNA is TGCGCCAGCAGCTTGGACGGCAGGGGCTTAGGAAACACCATATATTTT. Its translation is CASSLDGRGLGNTIYF.

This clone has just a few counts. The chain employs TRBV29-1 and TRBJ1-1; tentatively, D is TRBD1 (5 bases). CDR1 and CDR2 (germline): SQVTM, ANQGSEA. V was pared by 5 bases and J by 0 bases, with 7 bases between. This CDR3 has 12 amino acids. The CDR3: CSVHRLNTEAFF. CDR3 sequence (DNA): TGCAGCGTTCACAGGCTGAACACTGAAGCTTTCTTT.

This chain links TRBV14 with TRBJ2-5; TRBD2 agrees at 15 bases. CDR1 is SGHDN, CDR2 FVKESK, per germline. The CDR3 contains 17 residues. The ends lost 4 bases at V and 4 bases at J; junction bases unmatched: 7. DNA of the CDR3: TGTGCCAGCAGCCTTCGGGGACTAGCGGGAGGAGGAGAGACCCAGTACTTC. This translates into CASSLRGLAGGGETQYF.

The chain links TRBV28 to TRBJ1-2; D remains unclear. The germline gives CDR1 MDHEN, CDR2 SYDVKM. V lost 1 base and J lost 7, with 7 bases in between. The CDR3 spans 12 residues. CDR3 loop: CASSLSPPGYTF. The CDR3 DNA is TGTGCCAGCAGTTTATCCCCCCCTGGCTACACCTTC.

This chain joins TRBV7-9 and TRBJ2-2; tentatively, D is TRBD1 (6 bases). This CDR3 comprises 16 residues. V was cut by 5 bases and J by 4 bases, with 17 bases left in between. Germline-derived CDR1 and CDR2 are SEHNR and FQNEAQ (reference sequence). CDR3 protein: CASSKQGTRITGELFF. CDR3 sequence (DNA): TGTGCCAGCAGCAAACAGGGTACCCGAATCACCGGGGAGCTGTTTTTT.

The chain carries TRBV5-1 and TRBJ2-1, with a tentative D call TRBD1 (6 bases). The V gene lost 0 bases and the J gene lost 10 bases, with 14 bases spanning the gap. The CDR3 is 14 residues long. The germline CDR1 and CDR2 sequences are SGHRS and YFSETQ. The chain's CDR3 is CASSLAKGEREQFF. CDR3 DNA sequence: TGCGCCAGCAGCTTGGCAAAGGGGGAGCGAGAGCAGTTCTTC. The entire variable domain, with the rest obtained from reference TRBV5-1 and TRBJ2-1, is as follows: KAGVTQTPRYLIKTRGQQVTLSCSPISGHRSVSWYQQTPGQGLQFLFEYFSETQRNKGNFPGRFSGRQFSNSRSEMNVSTLELGDSALYLCASSLAKGEREQFFGPGTRLTVL.